The clone carrying this TCR beta chain was counted a single time. Its cognate antigen is unknown. Trimming at V came to 2 bases and at J to 0 bases, leaving 1 base not matched to a gene. The CDR3 spans 17 residues. Germline loops: CDR1 SGHKS, CDR2 YYEKEE (reference sequence). Measured with immunoSEQ multiplex PCR; TCRdb has only the in-frame clones, and not every one. In the table there are millions of clones, around nine tenths of which are singletons. Each sample came from a Caucasian adult donor living in Nashville, Tennessee. Splitting of CD4+ cells produced CD45RA+ naive and CD45RA-negative memory subsets. This sample stems from a study of shared clonotypes between healthy human individuals. Findings and limits, study-wide: Sorted-subset sequencing, rarefaction showed, was incomplete despite large depth. About 5% was the fraction of naive CD4 clonotypes found shared across a few donors.

The chain combines TRBV5-5 with TRBJ2-6; 11 bases are a match to TRBD2. The sequence was collected from a man aged 18 to 35 in good health. The sample consisted of naive CD4+ T cells sorted from blood. Subset reported: CD45RA+ positively selected. CDR3 bases: TGTGCCAGCAGCTTTACTAGCGGGAGCTCTGGGGCCAACGTCCTGACTTTC. It codes for CASSFTSGSSGANVLTF.